The clone carrying this TCR beta chain came up a few times. The antigen remains unidentified. Germline V gene lookup returns CDR1 GTSNPN and CDR2 SVGIG (reference sequence). V dropped 1 base and J dropped 4 bases, with 14 bases sitting between them. The CDR3 is 15 amino acids. This record comes from a study of beta chain features in type 1 diabetes. Study information: Sorted cell examination encompassed around 100,000,000 cells across all samples. Study outcomes and limitations: Within the patient group, naive, central memory and Treg TCRB repertoires appeared more similar to each other than within healthy donors. Type 1 diabetes patients had TCRB CDR3s that were shorter (moderately but significantly so) in all four CD4+ subsets.

Expressed TCRB transcripts were sequenced because the entire RNA isolate underwent reverse transcription. The data were produced by immunoSEQ multiplex PCR, yet TCRdb's version contains in-frame clones alone and is incomplete. The data hold some 350,000 clones, with 9.6% observed a single time. The chain carries TRBV30 and TRBJ1-5, with a weak D call TRBD1 (6 bases). The sequence came from a man aged 30 to 39 with type 1 diabetes. The sequenced sample consisted of central memory CD4+ T cells from blood. CDR3 sequence reads: CAWSGGPVSNQPQHF. The CDR3 nucleotides read TGTGCCTGGAGTGGGGGGCCGGTATCAAATCAGCCCCAGCATTTT.